These 30 T cell receptor beta chains were all obtained from the same sample, sequenced in a study of Ad26.COV2.S vaccination and SARS-CoV-2 variants. Measured with immunoSEQ multiplex PCR; TCRdb has only the in-frame clones, and not every one. The sample consists of about 260,000 clones, around nine tenths of them appearing once. Treatment meaning: some 20 received Ad26.COV2.S at low or high dose, single or two shots; several received placebo; per-sample allocation not given. Specimen acquisition occurred on day 63 following the initial vaccine or placebo injection. This specimen was peripheral blood, taken in a trial of Ad26.COV2.S vaccine versus placebo. The receptors were sampled from a person aged 18-60 years who received the Ad26.COV2.S COVID-19 vaccine or a placebo.

The rearrangement joins TRBV5-4 to TRBJ1-2; D gene unclear. Trimming shortened V by 0 bases and J by 8 bases, and 14 bases separated the two germline ends. Germline V CDR1 and CDR2: SGHNT, YYREEE (reference sequence). There are 14 residues in the CDR3. This CDR3 is CASSLGPGDGGYTF. CDR3 bases: TGTGCCAGCAGCTTGGGACCCGGAGACGGGGGCTACACCTTC. The full variable domain, with the rest looked up from reference TRBV5-4 and TRBJ1-2, is ETGVTQSPTHLIKTRGQQVTLRCSSQSGHNTVSWYQQALGQGPQFIFQYYREEENGRGNFPPRFSGLQFPNYSSELNVNALELDDSALYLCASSLGPGDGGYTFGSGTRLTVV.

This rearrangement joins TRBV12-3 or TRBV12-4 to TRBJ2-4; D unclear. Trimming shortened V by 2 bases and J by 8 bases, and 4 bases separated the two germline ends. The CDR3 runs to 11 residues. CDR3 nucleotides: TGTGCCAGCAGTTTACAAGACATTCAGTACTTC. This codes for CASSLQDIQYF.

The chain combines TRBV7-9 with TRBJ1-1; tentative D call: TRBD1 (5 bases). This CDR3 spans 12 amino acids. V was trimmed by 6 bases and J by 4 bases, leaving 9 bases between them. Looked up from germline, CDR1 is SEHNR and CDR2 is FQNEAQ (reference sequence). The DNA for the CDR3 is TGTGCCAGCAGTCCCGGGGGCACTGAAGCTTTCTTT. Translation gives CASSPGGTEAFF. Variable domain in full (rest from reference TRBV7-9 and TRBJ1-1): DTGVSQNPRHKITKRGQNVTFRCDPISEHNRLYWYRQTLGQGPEFLTYFQNEAQLEKSRLLSDRFSAERPKGSFSTLEIQRTEQGDSAMYLCASSPGGTEAFFGQGTRLTVV.

This clone was seen a single time. The J gene is TRBJ1-1, the V gene TRBV13, with D hard to call. This CDR3 is 12 amino acids long. Between the trimmed V and J ends, which lost 5 bases and 7 bases, there was a span of 11 bases. Germline assignment: CDR1 PRHDT and CDR2 FYEKMQ (reference sequence). For the CDR3, the DNA is TGTGCCAGCAGCCTCCGGGGAGATGAAGCTTTCTTT. It translates to CASSLRGDEAFF.

The rearrangement uses TRBV5-1 and TRBJ2-3; 14 bases map to TRBD2. V was pared by 3 bases and J by 6 bases, with 6 bases of the junction left unmatched. This CDR3 contains 16 residues. CDR1 and CDR2 (germline): SGHRS, YFSETQ. CDR3 bases: TGCGCCAGCAGCTCCCAGACTAGCGGGGGGGCCGATACGCAGTATTTT. It yields the protein CASSSQTSGGADTQYF. Filled out from reference TRBV5-1 and TRBJ2-3, the complete variable domain reads KAGVTQTPRYLIKTRGQQVTLSCSPISGHRSVSWYQQTPGQGLQFLFEYFSETQRNKGNFPGRFSGRQFSNSRSEMNVSTLELGDSALYLCASSSQTSGGADTQYFGPGTRLTVL.

The chain couples TRBV14 to TRBJ2-3; D perhaps matches TRBD1 (6 bases). The germline CDR1 and CDR2 sequences are SGHDN and FVKESK. The CDR3 is 18 residues long. Trimming stripped 0 bases from V and 2 bases from J, with 18 bases between. CDR3 region: CASSQEDLGQYYTDTQYF. DNA of the CDR3: TGTGCCAGCAGCCAAGAGGATCTAGGACAGTATTACACAGATACGCAGTATTTT.

This clone appeared a single time. V usage is TRBV5-6 and J usage is TRBJ2-3; no firm D call. The germline CDR1 and CDR2 sequences are SGHDT and YYEEEE. The CDR3 extends over 11 amino acids. Trimming removed 2 bases at V and 5 bases at J, with 3 bases between. CDR3 in DNA: TGTGCCAGCAGCTTAAAAGATACGCAGTATTTT. Translation: CASSLKDTQYF.

J is TRBJ1-1 and V is TRBV3-1 (or the pseudogene TRBV3-2); no clear D gene. Trimming took 2 bases from V and 3 from J, leaving 7 bases between them. CDR1 LGHDT and CDR2 YNNKEL come from the germline V gene (reference sequence). The CDR3 totals 13 residues. CDR3 sequence: CASSQRRDTEAFF. CDR3 bases: TGTGCCAGCAGCCAAAGAAGGGACACTGAAGCTTTCTTT.

About this clone: Mismatch with germline at one junction end may stem from a read error. The chain recombines TRBV7-7 with TRBJ2-5, with a weak D call TRBD1 (5 bases). This CDR3 comprises 15 residues. CDR1 and CDR2 from the germline V gene are SSHAT and FNYEAQ (reference sequence). CDR3 in DNA: TGTGCTAGCAGCCCCACTCCAGGGCCCCAGGAGACCCAGTACTTC. Translating gives CASSPTPGPQETQYF.

The V call is TRBV6-5, the J call TRBJ1-1, with a tentative D call TRBD1 (5 bases). CDR1 and CDR2 from the germline V gene are MNHEY and SVGAGI. The CDR3 runs 11 residues. V shed 4 bases and J shed 11 bases, with 11 bases lying between them. The CDR3: CASSSRDSAFF. CDR3 sequence (DNA): TGTGCCAGCAGTTCCAGGGACTCGGCTTTCTTT.

The chain has TRBV5-8 and TRBJ1-5; TRBD1 aligns across 9 bases. Germline CDR1 and CDR2: SGHTS and YDEGEE. V was pared by 0 bases and J by 3 bases, with 1 base of the junction left unmatched. This CDR3 is built from 15 residues. In nucleotides, the CDR3 is TGTGCCAGCAGCTTGGGGACAGGGGTCAATCAGCCCCAGCATTTT. Its protein product is CASSLGTGVNQPQHF.

The CDR3 reads CASSQEDGTINYGYTF. DNA for the CDR3: TGCGCCAGCAGCCAAGAAGACGGAACGATTAACTATGGCTACACCTTC. The V call is TRBV4-1, the J call TRBJ1-2; unclear D gene. The V gene's germline CDR1 is MGHRA and CDR2 YSYEKL. The CDR3 totals 16 residues. Trimming took off 0 bases at V and 1 base at J, with 12 bases between the two ends.

V is TRBV18 and J is TRBJ1-1; possibly TRBD1 for D (5 bases). Trimming stripped 0 bases from V and 0 bases from J, with 11 bases between. This CDR3 is built from 16 residues. Germline values: CDR1 KGHSH, CDR2 LQKENI. CDR3: CASSPPSRALNTEAFF. The CDR3 DNA follows: TGTGCCAGCTCACCACCATCCAGGGCTTTGAACACTGAAGCTTTCTTT.

The rearrangement uses TRBV6-5 and TRBJ2-1; the D is unclear. Per germline, CDR1 MNHEY and CDR2 SVGAGI. The CDR3 covers 15 residues. V was pared by 3 bases and J by 8 bases, with 17 bases between. CDR3 nucleotide sequence: TGTGCCAGCAGTTATGTGGAAGCCCCTAACGATGAGCAGTTCTTC. Protein product: CASSYVEAPNDEQFF.

The CDR3 loop reads CASRSGTVTDTQYF. The CDR3 region has the DNA TGCGCCAGCAGATCTGGGACTGTCACAGATACGCAGTATTTT. The rearrangement uses TRBV10-2 and TRBJ2-3; weak D call: TRBD2 (6 bases). The length of the CDR3 is 14 residues. Germline CDR1 is WSHSY and CDR2 is SAAADI. V dropped 6 bases and J dropped 2 bases, with 12 bases sitting between them.

The chain links TRBV27 to TRBJ2-2; unclear D gene. CDR3 length: 12 residues. Germline loops: CDR1 MNHEY, CDR2 SMNVEV (reference sequence). V shed 5 bases and J shed 7 bases, with 8 bases lying between them. The CDR3 spells CASSPQIGELFF. DNA of the CDR3: TGTGCCAGCAGTCCCCAAATCGGGGAGCTGTTTTTT.

The chain is built from TRBV14 and TRBJ2-7; 7 bases are a match to TRBD1. The J segment lost 2 bases and the V segment lost 3 bases, leaving 10 bases of the junction unmatched. This CDR3 contains 16 residues. Germline CDR1 and CDR2: SGHDN and FVKESK. CDR3 sequence (DNA): TGTGCCAGCAGCCATCCCGGGACAGTCGACGCCTACGAGCAGTACGTC. Translation gives CASSHPGTVDAYEQYV.

The genes are TRBV3-1 (or the pseudogene TRBV3-2) and TRBJ2-3; 8 nucleotides line up with TRBD2. V was pared by 5 bases and J by 8 bases, with 9 bases of the junction left unmatched. Germline loops: CDR1 LGHDT, CDR2 YNNKEL (reference sequence). This CDR3 contains 14 residues. The chain's CDR3 is CASSSGGGRGTQYF. The CDR3 coding sequence is TGTGCCAGCAGCTCAGGCGGGGGGAGGGGTACGCAGTATTTT.

The rearrangement links TRBV15 to TRBJ2-5; no clear D gene. Deletions cut 0 bases from V and 3 bases from J, with 5 bases between. This CDR3 has 13 amino acids. Germline lookup yields CDR1 LNHNV and CDR2 YYDKDF (reference sequence). The CDR3 nucleotides are TGTGCCACCAGCAGAGAGGTGGAAGAGACCCAGTACTTC. It codes for CATSREVEETQYF.

The chain couples TRBV4-3 to TRBJ1-5; D gene ambiguous. From germline, CDR1 is LGHNA and CDR2 YSLEER. CDR3 size: 17 residues. V dropped 0 bases and J dropped 0 bases, with 12 bases sitting between them. Here the CDR3 DNA reads TGCGCCAGCAGCCAAGAGGCCGGAAAATATAGCAATCAGCCCCAGCATTTT. This gives the protein CASSQEAGKYSNQPQHF.

The chain links TRBV11-1 to TRBJ2-1; 9 bases are a match to TRBD2. V dropped 5 bases and J dropped 4; count of bases not matched to a gene: 6. This CDR3 is built from 15 residues. CDR1 SGHAT and CDR2 FQDESV come from the germline V gene (reference sequence). The chain's CDR3 is CASSDLAGPYNEQFF. Written as DNA, the CDR3 is TGTGCCAGCAGCGATCTAGCGGGACCTTACAATGAGCAGTTCTTC.

Concerning this clone itself: Other DNA sequences in the sample encode the same CDR3. V and J are TRBV9 and TRBJ1-4, with 8 bases aligning to TRBD1. The length of the CDR3 is 15 residues. V was pared by 2 bases and J by 4 bases, with 4 bases of the junction left unmatched. Germline CDR1 is SGDLS and CDR2 is YYNGEE. The CDR3 DNA follows: TGTGCCAGCAGCGTCGCCGGACAGGGTAATGAAAAACTGTTTTTT. It encodes CASSVAGQGNEKLFF. Using reference TRBV9 and TRBJ1-4 for the parts outside the CDR3, the full variable domain is DSGVTQTPKHLITATGQRVTLRCSPRSGDLSVYWYQQSLDQGLQFLIQYYNGEERAKGNILERFSAQQFPDLHSELNLSSLELGDSALYFCASSVAGQGNEKLFFGSGTQLSVL.

The J gene is TRBJ1-6, the V gene TRBV5-1; 8 nucleotides align to TRBD1. CDR1 is SGHRS and CDR2 is YFSETQ in the germline V gene. The length of the CDR3 is 15 residues. The ends lost 3 bases at V and 8 bases at J; junction bases unmatched: 7. The CDR3, as DNA: TGCGCCAGCAGCTCCTGGACAGGGTCGGATTCACCCCTCCACTTT. This codes for CASSSWTGSDSPLHF.

This chain's CDR3 is CASSQATGGGFDFVYGYTF. The CDR3 DNA is TGCGCCAGCAGCCAAGCCACAGGGGGCGGCTTTGATTTCGTCTATGGCTACACCTTC. The chain couples TRBV4-1 to TRBJ1-2, with 9 bases identical to TRBD1. The CDR3 totals 19 residues. Germline V CDR1 and CDR2: MGHRA, YSYEKL. With V trimmed by 1 base and J by 4 bases, 16 bases remained unmatched.

V usage is TRBV18 and J usage is TRBJ2-2, with 9 nucleotides matching TRBD2. J was trimmed by 2 bases and V by 4 bases; bases with no gene match: 11. Germline CDR1 reads KGHSH; CDR2 reads LQKENI. This CDR3 comprises 18 residues. The chain's CDR3 is CASSRLPKTSGNTGELFF. CDR3 nucleotides: TGTGCCAGCTCACGTTTACCCAAGACTAGCGGTAACACCGGGGAGCTGTTTTTT.

The CDR3 loop is CASSIGGQGFGVYSNQPQHF. The CDR3 DNA sequence: TGTGCCAGTAGTATCGGAGGACAGGGGTTTGGAGTGTATAGCAATCAGCCCCAGCATTTT. The rearrangement joins TRBV19 to TRBJ1-5, with TRBD1 matching over 9 bases. The CDR3 is 20 residues long. Germline V gene data show CDR1 as LNHDA and CDR2 as SQIVND (reference sequence). J gave up 0 bases and V 3 bases, and 15 bases lay outside the gene matches.

The rearrangement uses TRBV19 and TRBJ1-5, with TRBD1 as a possible D gene (5 bases). The germline gives CDR1 LNHDA, CDR2 SQIVND (reference sequence). Trimming pared 5 bases from V and 8 bases from J, leaving 13 bases between. CDR3 length: 13 amino acids. Written as DNA, the CDR3 is TGTGCCAGTAGTGTCCTGCAGGGTGAGCCCCAGCATTTT. Amino acid sequence: CASSVLQGEPQHF. Supplemented by reference TRBV19 and TRBJ1-5, the full variable domain reads DGGITQSPKYLFRKEGQNVTLSCEQNLNHDAMYWYRQDPGQGLRLIYYSQIVNDFQKGDIAEGYSVSREKKESFPLTVTSAQKNPTAFYLCASSVLQGEPQHFGDGTRLSIL.

This chain connects TRBV7-8 to TRBJ2-3, with D tentatively TRBD1 or TRBD2 (5 bases each). This CDR3 has 16 residues. V was clipped by 1 base and J by 3 bases, with 14 bases between them. In germline, CDR1 is SGHVS, CDR2 FQNEAQ. CDR3 residues: CASSLVPGTRTDTQYF. The DNA of the CDR3 is TGTGCCAGCAGCTTAGTGCCCGGGACCCGGACAGATACGCAGTATTTT.

Note on this clone: Other DNA sequences within the sample encode an identical CDR3. The V gene is TRBV27, the J gene TRBJ1-1; perhaps TRBD1 as D (6 bases). This CDR3 is built from 12 residues. Trimming pared 0 bases from V and 8 bases from J, leaving 7 bases between. CDR1 and CDR2 (germline): MNHEY, SMNVEV (reference sequence). CDR3 DNA sequence: TGTGCCAGCAGTTTATCCGGGACAGAAGCTTTCTTT. It encodes CASSLSGTEAFF.

This clone has only a few counts. The chain employs TRBV4-1 and TRBJ1-1; TRBD1 matches 11 bases. CDR1 is MGHRA and CDR2 is YSYEKL in the germline V gene. V was pared by 6 bases and J by 8 bases, with 5 bases of the junction left unmatched. CDR3 length: 13 amino acids. The CDR3: CASRPRDRGEAFF. The DNA for the CDR3 is TGCGCCAGCAGGCCCAGGGACAGGGGGGAAGCTTTCTTT.